This entry is about one TCR beta chain. Antigen unknown. The sample belongs to a study of blood T cells in healthy people across ages. Overall study results and limits: In long-lived donors, naive CD4+ cell counts and diversity exceeded those of aged donors. In these data, TCR beta diversity tracked strongly with naive T cell percentage.

Trimming shortened V by 4 bases and J by 1 base, and 15 bases separated the two germline ends. Per germline, CDR1 SGHRS and CDR2 YFSETQ. The CDR3 contains 15 residues. Primed by a sample-barcoded 5' primer and a J-beta primer mix, a second PCR proceeded for 7 to 11 cycles. Researchers report that a template-switch adaptor with 12 random nucleotides tagged each cDNA molecule. MiXCR, run by TCRdb on the 5' RACE reads, gives a single entry per CDR3 protein. The table lists some 710,000 distinct CDR3 sequences, about a fifth of them singletons, with around a fifth in the top ten. The chain employs TRBV5-1 and TRBJ2-7; D possibly corresponds to TRBD1 (6 bases). Sequencing used blood. The TCR comes from a man between 65 and 85 years old in good health. The CDR3 DNA reads TGCGCCAGCAGCAACTACAGGGATCAGTCCTACGAGCAGTACTTC. It is translated as CASSNYRDQSYEQYF.